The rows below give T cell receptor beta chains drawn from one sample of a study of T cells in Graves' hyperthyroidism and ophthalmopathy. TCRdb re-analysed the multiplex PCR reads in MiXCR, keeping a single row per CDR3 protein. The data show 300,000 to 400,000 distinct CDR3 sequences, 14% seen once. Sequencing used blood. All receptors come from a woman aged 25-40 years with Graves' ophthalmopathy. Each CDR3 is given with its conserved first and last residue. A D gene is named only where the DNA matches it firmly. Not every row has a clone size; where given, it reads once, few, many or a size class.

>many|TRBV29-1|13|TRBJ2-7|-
TGCAGCGTTGAAGGGGGTGGGGGCTACGAGCAGTACTTC
CSVEGGGGYEQYF
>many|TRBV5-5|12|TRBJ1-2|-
TGTGCCAGCAGGACAGTGGACTATGGCTACACCTTC
CASRTVDYGYTF
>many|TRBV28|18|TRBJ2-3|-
TGTGCCAGCACCATTAAATCGACAGCGGATACTAGCACAGATACGCAGTATTTT
CASTIKSTADTSTDTQYF
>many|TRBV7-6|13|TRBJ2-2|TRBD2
TGTGCCAGCAGCCATAGCGGGACCGGGGAGCTGTTTTTT
CASSHSGTGELFF
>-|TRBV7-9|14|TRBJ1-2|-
TGTGCCAGCAGCTTAGGGGAGACAGATTATGGCTACACCTTC
CASSLGETDYGYTF
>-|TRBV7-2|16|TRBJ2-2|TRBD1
TGTGCCAGCAGCAAGGACAGGGGATCGAACACCGGGGAGCTGTTTTTT
CASSKDRGSNTGELFF
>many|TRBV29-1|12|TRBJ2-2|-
TGCAGCGCAAACAGGAACACCGGGGAGCTGTTTTTT
CSANRNTGELFF
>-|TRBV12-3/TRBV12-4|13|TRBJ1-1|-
TGTGCCGGGGGTAGACGGATGAACACTGAAGCTTTCTTT
CAGGRRMNTEAFF
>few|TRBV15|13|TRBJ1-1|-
TGTGCCACCAGCAGAGTGCTACAGGGACCAGCTTTCTTT
CATSRVLQGPAFF
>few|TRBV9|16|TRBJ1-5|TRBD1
TGTGCCAGCAGCGCCGAAGCGGGACAGTACAATCAGCCCCAGCATTTT
CASSAEAGQYNQPQHF
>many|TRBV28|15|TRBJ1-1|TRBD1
TGTGCCAGCAGTCCCCGGACAGGGGCGAACACTGAAGCTTTCTTT
CASSPRTGANTEAFF
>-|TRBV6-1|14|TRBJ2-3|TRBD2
TGTGCCAGCCCTTCTAGCGGTCGCACAGATACGCAGTATTTT
CASPSSGRTDTQYF
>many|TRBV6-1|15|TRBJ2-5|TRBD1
TGTGCCAGCAGTCACGACAGGGGATACCAAGAGACCCAGTACTTC
CASSHDRGYQETQYF
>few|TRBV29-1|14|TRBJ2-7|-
TGCAGCGTTGGAGGGGCAGGGAGGTCCTACGAGCAGTACTTC
CSVGGAGRSYEQYF
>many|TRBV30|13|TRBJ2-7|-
TGTGCCTGGAGTGTACTCAGTTCCTACGAGCAGTACTTC
CAWSVLSSYEQYF
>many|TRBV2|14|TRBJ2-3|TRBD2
TGTGCCAGCACGGCTAGCGGGGGAGCAGATACGCAGTATTTT
CASTASGGADTQYF
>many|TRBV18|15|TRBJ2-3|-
TGTGCCAGCTCACCTTACCGCGGAAGCACAGATACGCAGTATTTT
CASSPYRGSTDTQYF
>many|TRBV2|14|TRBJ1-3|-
TGTGCCAGCAATCGAGGAGCCTCTGGAAACACCATATATTTT
CASNRGASGNTIYF
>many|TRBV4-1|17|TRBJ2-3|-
TGCGCCAGCAGCCAAGGCAGGACAAGCCGACACCGGGATACGCAGTATTTT
CASSQGRTSRHRDTQYF
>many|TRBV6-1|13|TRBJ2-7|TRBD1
TGTGCCAGCAGCCGGCCAGGGGGCGGCGAGCAGTACTTC
CASSRPGGGEQYF
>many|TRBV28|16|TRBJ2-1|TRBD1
TGTGCCACCGCGCCCACAGGGGTCTGGGGCTACAATGAGCAGTTCTTC
CATAPTGVWGYNEQFF
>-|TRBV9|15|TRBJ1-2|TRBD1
TGTGCCAGCAGCGTAGTCCCCAGGACAGGTGACGGCTACACCTTC
CASSVVPRTGDGYTF
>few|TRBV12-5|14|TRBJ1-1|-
TGTGCTAGTGGTTCTTACGGGTTGAACACTGAAGCTTTCTTT
CASGSYGLNTEAFF
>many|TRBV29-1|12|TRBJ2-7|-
TGCAGCGTTGCAGAGGCCAACTACGAGCAGTACTTC
CSVAEANYEQYF
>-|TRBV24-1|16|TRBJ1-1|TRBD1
TGTGCCACCAGTGATTCTCAGACAGGGGCTCACACTGAAGCTTTCTTT
CATSDSQTGAHTEAFF
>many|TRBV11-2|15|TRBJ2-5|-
TGTGCCAGCAGCTTAGGAGGGCGGAACCAAGAGACCCAGTACTTC
CASSLGGRNQETQYF